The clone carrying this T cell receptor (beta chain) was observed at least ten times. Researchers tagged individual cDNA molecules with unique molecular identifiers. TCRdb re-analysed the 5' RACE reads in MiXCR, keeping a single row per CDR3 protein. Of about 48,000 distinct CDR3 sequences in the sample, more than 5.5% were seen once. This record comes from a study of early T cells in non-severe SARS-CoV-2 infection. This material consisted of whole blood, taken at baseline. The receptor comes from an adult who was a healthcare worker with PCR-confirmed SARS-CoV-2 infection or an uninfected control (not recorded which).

CDR3 residues: CASSLDGTGLVEQYF. DNA of the CDR3: TGTGCCAGCAGCTTAGACGGGACAGGGTTGGTGGAGCAGTACTTC. The chain combines TRBV7-6 with TRBJ2-7; 9 bases match TRBD1. V was clipped by 1 base and J by 7 bases; unmatched bases: 8. In germline, CDR1 is SGHVS, CDR2 FNYEAQ. The length of the CDR3 is 15 residues. The complete variable domain, with remaining parts taken from reference TRBV7-6 and TRBJ2-7, reads GAGVSQSPRYKVTKRGQDVALRCDPISGHVSLYWYRQALGQGPEFLTYFNYEAQQDKSGLPNDRFSAERPEGSISTLTIQRTEQRDSAMYRCASSLDGTGLVEQYFGPGTRLTVT.